The sequence of this T cell receptor (beta chain) was determined in a study of identical twins. Concerning this clonotype itself: What it binds is not known.

TCRdb re-called the 5' RACE reads with MiXCR, one entry per CDR3 protein. The top ten hold less than 4% of the sample, which has roughly 230,000 distinct CDR3 sequences, about 8.3% seen once. Trimming stripped 10 bases from V and 9 bases from J, with 19 bases between. Germline CDR1 is SGHVS and CDR2 is FQNEAQ. The CDR3 runs to 13 residues. Broader study findings: Beta clonotypes that were abundant in cord blood contained fewer insertions, a pattern absent from memory repertoires.

This sample also appeared in a second study, on yellow fever vaccine responses in identical twins.

The sequence was collected from a woman aged 18-29 years in good health. The chain is built from TRBV7-8 and TRBJ2-1; no definite D call. The sequenced material came from CD8+ T cells sorted from blood. CDR3 bases: TGTGCCATGAGCCCTCCGATTAGTCCTGAGCAGTTCTTC. Protein sequence: CAMSPPISPEQFF.